A selection of T cell receptor beta chains follows, all from one sample in a study of cytomegalovirus exposure and HLA in healthy donors. Sequenced by immunoSEQ multiplex PCR; TCRdb stores in-frame clones only, minus some. Of around 150,000 clones in the sample, about two thirds were seen once. Sequencing used PBMCs. The source of these receptors is a man aged 50 to 59 in good health and CMV-seropositive. Both conserved end residues are part of each CDR3. A D gene is named only where the DNA matches it firmly. Rows may omit the clone size; those that give it use once, few, many or a size class.

clone_size,d_call,j_call,v_call,cdr3_aa,cdr3_nt
NA,NA,TRBJ2-2,TRBV5-6,CASSRQEHTGELFF,TGTGCCAGCAGTCGACAGGAGCACACCGGGGAGCTGTTTTTT
NA,NA,TRBJ2-1,TRBV7-9,CASSPAGNEQFF,TGTGCCAGCTCCCCCGCAGGCAATGAGCAGTTCTTC
NA,NA,TRBJ1-1,TRBV4-1,CASSQEARGNTEAFF,TGCGCCAGCAGCCAAGAGGCGAGAGGGAACACTGAAGCTTTCTTT
once,NA,TRBJ1-1,TRBV6-1,CASTRETNTEAFF,TGTGCCAGCACGCGTGAAACTAACACTGAAGCTTTCTTT
once,TRBD1,TRBJ1-2,TRBV18,CASSPRNGQDYGYTF,TGTGCCAGCTCACCACGGAACGGACAGGACTATGGCTACACCTTC
NA,NA,TRBJ1-1,TRBV5-1,CASSLADGGVGTEAFF,TGCGCCAGCAGCTTGGCCGACGGGGGGGTGGGCACTGAAGCTTTCTTT
few,TRBD2,TRBJ2-7,TRBV2,CASSETASGGPHEQYF,TGTGCCAGCAGTGAAACCGCTAGCGGGGGTCCCCACGAGCAGTACTTC
once,NA,TRBJ1-1,TRBV27,CASSFQGRMNTEAFF,TGTGCCAGCAGTTTCCAGGGGCGCATGAACACTGAAGCTTTCTTT
few,TRBD1,TRBJ1-3,TRBV4-1,CASSQFDRAGNTIYF,TGCGCCAGCAGCCAATTTGACAGGGCAGGGAACACCATATATTTT
few,TRBD1,TRBJ1-1,TRBV27,CASSIQNQQGDEAFF,TGTGCCAGCAGTATACAAAATCAACAGGGGGATGAAGCTTTCTTT
once,NA,TRBJ1-1,TRBV18,CASSPRTDEAFF,TGTGCCAGCTCACCTAGGACAGATGAAGCTTTCTTT
once,NA,TRBJ2-1,TRBV5-1,CASSLGGLPSYNEQFF,TGCGCCAGCAGCTTGGGTGGCTTACCCTCCTACAATGAGCAGTTCTTC
few,TRBD1,TRBJ1-2,TRBV6-5,CASSYDRDPNYGYTF,TGTGCCAGCAGTTACGACAGGGACCCAAACTATGGCTACACCTTC
NA,NA,TRBJ1-5,TRBV11-2,CASSRGPNSNQPQHF,TGTGCCAGCAGCAGAGGTCCGAATAGCAATCAGCCCCAGCATTTT
NA,TRBD1,TRBJ1-4,TRBV5-1,CASSLVGQGNNEKLFF,TGCGCCAGCAGCTTAGTGGGACAGGGGAATAATGAAAAACTGTTTTTT